The entry below describes one TCR beta chain. Its antigen is not identified. The sorting of each CD8+ T cell subset was done in triplicate, at 250,000 to 300,000 cells each. The authors prepared UMI-labeled TRB cDNA libraries by 5' RACE. TCRdb reanalyzed the 5' RACE reads, giving one entry per CDR3 protein sequence and no DNA. The sample table includes about 38,000 distinct CDR3 sequences. The data stem from a study of CXCR3-negative and CXCR3-positive naive CD8 T cells. The study, taken as a whole, reports: Memory cells differed in TRBV-TRBJ usage, but naive CXCR3-negative and CXCR3-positive cells had similar usage. The study found CXCR3 expression partially decreased after cryopreservation and ran most assays on fresh PBMCs.

Per the germline V gene, CDR1 is LGHNA and CDR2 is YNFKEQ. The CDR3 has 13 residues. This chain uses TRBV4-2 with TRBJ2-1; the D gene TCRdb calls, TRBD1, cannot be checked with no DNA. The TCR was taken from a human donor in good health. Some clones in this sample may be carry-over from other donors' samples. Sequenced sample: memory CD8+ T cells from blood. CDR3 residues: CASSPARGHEQFF.